The present TCR beta chain was sequenced within a study of T cells in Graves' hyperthyroidism and ophthalmopathy. Study observations and caveats: The model forecast ophthalmopathy, anticipating it by a median around 6.5 months before onset. Also found in blood were most expanded thyroid clonotypes above 0.001.

Exclusion of patients followed from uncontrolled infection, other autoimmune disease, pregnancy or lactation. The PBMCs were sourced from fresh peripheral blood (about 10 ml). The CDR3 has 13 residues. The V gene's germline CDR1 is SGHAT and CDR2 FQDESV (reference sequence). The V end lost 11 bases, the J end lost 5 bases, and 18 bases lay between the germline ends. On this clonotype: Its antigen remains unknown.

RNA transcripts served as the template for amplifying TCR beta CDR3 regions. The study used the HTBI primer set for a first-round RT-PCR of the TCR CDR3. TCRdb recomputed calls from the multiplex PCR reads with MiXCR, one row per CDR3 protein. Among 700,000 to 850,000 distinct CDR3 sequences listed, 35% were seen once. The sequencing sample was made of blood. The chain combines TRBV11-1 with TRBJ1-1; D may be TRBD1 (6 bases). This receptor was obtained from a woman in her forties with Graves' hyperthyroidism. The CDR3, as DNA: TGTGCCCTAAGTGCAGGGGTGCGGACTGAAGCTTTCTTT. Translation: CALSAGVRTEAFF. Combining the CDR3 with reference TRBV11-1 and TRBJ1-1 gives the whole variable domain EAEVAQSPRYKITEKSQAVAFWCDPISGHATLYWYRQILGQGPELLVQFQDESVVDDSQLPKDRFSAERLKGVDSTLKIQPAELGDSAMYLCALSAGVRTEAFFGQGTRLTVV.